This is a list of T cell receptor beta chains from one sample in a study of sequential checkpoint blockade in melanoma. Here immunoSEQ multiplex PCR was the method, and the copy in TCRdb shows in-frame clones only, minus some. Here the sample spans about 6,700 clones, 20% to 25% being singletons. The specimen comprised tumor tissue (inferred from file names), sampled from a patient given nivolumab and ipilimumab in sequence. The receptors stem from a human donor with melanoma. Each CDR3 is given with its conserved first and last residue. Each record gives: clone size, V gene, D gene, J gene, CDR3 DNA, CDR3 protein. D genes are given only for firm matches. Only some rows state a clone size, as once, few, many or a class for expanded clones.

clone_size: .
v_call: TRBV5-1
d_call: TRBD2
j_call: TRBJ2-3
cdr3_nt: TGCGCCAGCAGCGGGGGGACTAGCTGGAACACAGATACGCAGTATTTT
cdr3_aa: CASSGGTSWNTDTQYF

clone_size: .
v_call: TRBV6-8
d_call: .
j_call: TRBJ2-2
cdr3_nt: TGTGCCAGCAAACTCTCGGGACTTAACACCGGGGAGCTGTTTTTT
cdr3_aa: CASKLSGLNTGELFF

clone_size: .
v_call: TRBV11-3
d_call: .
j_call: TRBJ2-1
cdr3_nt: TGTGCCAGCAGCTTGGGGGTTTCAGGGTACAATGAGCAGTTCTTC
cdr3_aa: CASSLGVSGYNEQFF

clone_size: few
v_call: TRBV11-3
d_call: TRBD1
j_call: TRBJ2-3
cdr3_nt: TGTGCCAGCAGCCCAGGACAGGGGCACACAGATACGCAGTATTTT
cdr3_aa: CASSPGQGHTDTQYF

clone_size: .
v_call: TRBV19
d_call: .
j_call: TRBJ1-1
cdr3_nt: TGTGCCAGTAGAAAGGGAAATCGGGTTGAAGCTTTCTTT
cdr3_aa: CASRKGNRVEAFF

clone_size: few
v_call: TRBV6-8
d_call: .
j_call: TRBJ2-3
cdr3_nt: TGTGCCAGCAGTTACGGTACAGGAGATAGCACAGATACGCAGTATTTT
cdr3_aa: CASSYGTGDSTDTQYF

clone_size: .
v_call: TRBV19
d_call: TRBD2
j_call: TRBJ2-1
cdr3_nt: TGTGCCAGTAGTATGGTTAGCGGGCTCTACAATGAGCAGTTCTTC
cdr3_aa: CASSMVSGLYNEQFF

clone_size: few
v_call: TRBV6-8
d_call: .
j_call: TRBJ1-2
cdr3_nt: TGTGCCAGCACCATACCGAGCACTAACTATGGCTACACCTTC
cdr3_aa: CASTIPSTNYGYTF

clone_size: many
v_call: TRBV6-8
d_call: TRBD1
j_call: TRBJ2-2
cdr3_nt: TGTGCCAGCCCCACCGGGACAGGCGCGAACACCGGGGAGCTGTTTTTT
cdr3_aa: CASPTGTGANTGELFF

clone_size: .
v_call: TRBV12-5
d_call: TRBD2
j_call: TRBJ2-2
cdr3_nt: TGTGCTAGTGGATCCAAAGCGGGAGCCTACACCGGGGAGCTGTTTTTT
cdr3_aa: CASGSKAGAYTGELFF

clone_size: few
v_call: TRBV6-8
d_call: .
j_call: TRBJ1-1
cdr3_nt: TGTGCCAGCAGAAACCGGGCTACCACTGAAGCTTTCTTT
cdr3_aa: CASRNRATTEAFF

clone_size: .
v_call: TRBV12-5
d_call: TRBD2
j_call: TRBJ2-3
cdr3_nt: TGTGCTAGTGGTTCCGAGACGCTAGCGGGGGCCTTCACAGATACGCAGTATTTT
cdr3_aa: CASGSETLAGAFTDTQYF

clone_size: medium-sized
v_call: TRBV11-3
d_call: .
j_call: TRBJ2-1
cdr3_nt: TGTGCCAGCAGCATCGGATACCACGGCAATGAGCAGTTCTTC
cdr3_aa: CASSIGYHGNEQFF

clone_size: .
v_call: TRBV28
d_call: .
j_call: TRBJ1-2
cdr3_nt: TGTGCCAGCACCATGACAGCAGCCTATGGCTACACCTTC
cdr3_aa: CASTMTAAYGYTF

clone_size: .
v_call: TRBV11-3
d_call: TRBD2
j_call: TRBJ2-5
cdr3_nt: TGTGCCAGCAGCAGAGTAGCGGGGTGGGAGACCCAGTACTTC
cdr3_aa: CASSRVAGWETQYF

clone_size: few
v_call: TRBV6-8
d_call: .
j_call: TRBJ1-4
cdr3_nt: TGTGCCAGCAGTTTCCGGGTTAATGAAAAACTGTTTTTT
cdr3_aa: CASSFRVNEKLFF

clone_size: many
v_call: TRBV11-3
d_call: TRBD2
j_call: TRBJ2-3
cdr3_nt: TGTGCCAGCAGCCCATCTTGGGGGGGGTCTCGCACAGATACGCAGTATTTT
cdr3_aa: CASSPSWGGSRTDTQYF

clone_size: few
v_call: TRBV9
d_call: TRBD2
j_call: TRBJ2-3
cdr3_nt: TGTGCCAGCAGCGTAGTGGCGGGAGGGCCGAGTAGCACAGATACGCAGTATTTT
cdr3_aa: CASSVVAGGPSSTDTQYF

clone_size: few
v_call: TRBV9
d_call: TRBD2
j_call: TRBJ2-4
cdr3_nt: TGTGCCAGCAGGCTGACTAGCGGGAGTTCATTAGCCAAAAACATTCAGTACTTC
cdr3_aa: CASRLTSGSSLAKNIQYF

clone_size: once
v_call: TRBV12-5
d_call: .
j_call: TRBJ1-5
cdr3_nt: TGTGCTAGTGGTTCAGAGCCCAATCAGCCCCAGCATTTT
cdr3_aa: CASGSEPNQPQHF

clone_size: medium-sized
v_call: TRBV6-8
d_call: .
j_call: TRBJ1-5
cdr3_nt: TGTGCCAGCAGTAATAGGGCTCCGGGCAATCAGCCCCAGCATTTT
cdr3_aa: CASSNRAPGNQPQHF

clone_size: few
v_call: TRBV6-8
d_call: .
j_call: TRBJ2-6
cdr3_nt: TGTGCCACAGAAGATGACCTGGGGCTCCACTCTGGGGCCAACGTCCTGACTTTC
cdr3_aa: CATEDDLGLHSGANVLTF

clone_size: few
v_call: TRBV9
d_call: TRBD2
j_call: TRBJ2-1
cdr3_nt: TGTGCCAGCAGCGTAGTACTAGCGGGCGAGCAGTTCTTC
cdr3_aa: CASSVVLAGEQFF

clone_size: few
v_call: TRBV7-1
d_call: .
j_call: TRBJ2-1
cdr3_nt: TGTGCCAGCAGCTTCCTCGGGAGCGCTGAGCAGTTCTTC
cdr3_aa: CASSFLGSAEQFF

clone_size: .
v_call: TRBV5-1
d_call: TRBD2
j_call: TRBJ2-3
cdr3_nt: TGCGCCAGCAGCATAAGGACTAGCGGGAGGGCCACAGATACGCAGTATTTT
cdr3_aa: CASSIRTSGRATDTQYF

clone_size: medium-sized
v_call: TRBV6-8
d_call: .
j_call: TRBJ2-3
cdr3_nt: TGTGCCAGCAGTTACGATGGTAGCGGCATCCTGCTGGATACGCAGTATTTT
cdr3_aa: CASSYDGSGILLDTQYF

clone_size: .
v_call: TRBV23-1
d_call: TRBD1
j_call: TRBJ1-4
cdr3_nt: TGCGCCAGCAGCGGGGCCCCCGGACAGGGTGGAGAAAAACTGTTTTTT
cdr3_aa: CASSGAPGQGGEKLFF

clone_size: .
v_call: TRBV30
d_call: .
j_call: TRBJ1-1
cdr3_nt: TGTGCCTGGAGTGTACTCACTGAAGCTTTCTTT
cdr3_aa: CAWSVLTEAFF

clone_size: medium-sized
v_call: TRBV11-3
d_call: TRBD1
j_call: TRBJ2-5
cdr3_nt: TGTGCCAGCAGCCCACCCATAGGACAGGGCCAAGAGACCCAGTACTTC
cdr3_aa: CASSPPIGQGQETQYF

clone_size: .
v_call: TRBV14
d_call: .
j_call: TRBJ1-2
cdr3_nt: TGTGCCAGCAGCCACCGAGACGGACGGGCCTATGGCTACACCTTC
cdr3_aa: CASSHRDGRAYGYTF

clone_size: few
v_call: TRBV19
d_call: .
j_call: TRBJ1-1
cdr3_nt: TGTGCCAGTAGTTTCCTACAGGGTTCGGTAACTGAAGCTTTCTTT
cdr3_aa: CASSFLQGSVTEAFF

clone_size: .
v_call: TRBV25-1
d_call: .
j_call: TRBJ2-1
cdr3_nt: TGTGCCAGCAGCTACCTGGGAGCTGAGCAGTTCTTC
cdr3_aa: CASSYLGAEQFF